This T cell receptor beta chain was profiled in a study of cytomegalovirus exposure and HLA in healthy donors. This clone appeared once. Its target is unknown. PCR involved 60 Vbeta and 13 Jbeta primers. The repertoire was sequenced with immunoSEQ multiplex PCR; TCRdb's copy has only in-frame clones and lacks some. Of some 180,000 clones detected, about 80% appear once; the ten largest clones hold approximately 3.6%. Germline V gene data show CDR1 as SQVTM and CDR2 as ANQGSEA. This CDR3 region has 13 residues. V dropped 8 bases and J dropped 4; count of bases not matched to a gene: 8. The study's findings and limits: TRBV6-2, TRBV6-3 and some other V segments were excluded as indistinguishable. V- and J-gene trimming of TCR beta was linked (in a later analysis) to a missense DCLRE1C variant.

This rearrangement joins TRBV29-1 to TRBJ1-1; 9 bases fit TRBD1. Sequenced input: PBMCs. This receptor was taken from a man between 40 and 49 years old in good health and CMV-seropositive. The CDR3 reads CSHTGGLGTEAFF. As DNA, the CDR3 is TGCAGCCATACAGGGGGCTTGGGCACTGAAGCTTTCTTT.